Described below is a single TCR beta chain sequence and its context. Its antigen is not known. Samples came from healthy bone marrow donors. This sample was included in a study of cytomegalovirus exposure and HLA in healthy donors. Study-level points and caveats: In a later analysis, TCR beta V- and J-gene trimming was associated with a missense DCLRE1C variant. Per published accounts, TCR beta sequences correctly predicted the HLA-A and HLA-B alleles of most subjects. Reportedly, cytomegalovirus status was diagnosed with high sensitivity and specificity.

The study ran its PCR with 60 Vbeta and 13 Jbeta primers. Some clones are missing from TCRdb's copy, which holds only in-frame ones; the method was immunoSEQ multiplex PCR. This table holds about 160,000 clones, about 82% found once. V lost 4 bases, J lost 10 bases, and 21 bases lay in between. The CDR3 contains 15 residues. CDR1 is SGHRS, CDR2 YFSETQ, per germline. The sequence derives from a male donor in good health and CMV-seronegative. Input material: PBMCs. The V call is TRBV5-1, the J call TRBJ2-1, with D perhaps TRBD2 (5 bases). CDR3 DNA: TGCGCCAGCAGCCAAACCCCCGGGGTTTTTCTCGAGCAGTTCTTC. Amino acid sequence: CASSQTPGVFLEQFF.